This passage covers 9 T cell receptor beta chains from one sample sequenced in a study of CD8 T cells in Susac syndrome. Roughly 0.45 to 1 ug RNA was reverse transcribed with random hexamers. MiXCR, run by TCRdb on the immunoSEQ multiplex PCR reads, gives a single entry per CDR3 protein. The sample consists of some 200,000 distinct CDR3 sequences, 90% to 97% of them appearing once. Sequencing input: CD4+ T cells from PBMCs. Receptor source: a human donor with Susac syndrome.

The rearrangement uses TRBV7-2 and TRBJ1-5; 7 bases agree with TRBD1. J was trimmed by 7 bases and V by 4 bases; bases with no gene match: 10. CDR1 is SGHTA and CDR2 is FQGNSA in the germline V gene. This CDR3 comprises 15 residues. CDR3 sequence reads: CASSSDRVATQPQHF. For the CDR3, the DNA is TGTGCCAGCAGCTCCGACAGGGTAGCAACCCAGCCCCAGCATTTT. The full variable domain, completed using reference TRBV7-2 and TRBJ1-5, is GAGVSQSPSNKVTEKGKDVELRCDPISGHTALYWYRQSLGQGLEFLIYFQGNSAPDKSGLPSDRFSAERTGGSVSTLTIQRTQQEDSAVYLCASSSDRVATQPQHFGDGTRLSIL.

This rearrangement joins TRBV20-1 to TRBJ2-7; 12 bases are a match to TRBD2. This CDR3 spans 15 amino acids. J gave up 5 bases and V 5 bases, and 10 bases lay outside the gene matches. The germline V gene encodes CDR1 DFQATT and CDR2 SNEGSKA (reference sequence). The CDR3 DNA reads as TGCAGTGCTTGGCCGACTAGCGGGGGTATCAACGAGCAGTACTTC. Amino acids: CSAWPTSGGINEQYF.

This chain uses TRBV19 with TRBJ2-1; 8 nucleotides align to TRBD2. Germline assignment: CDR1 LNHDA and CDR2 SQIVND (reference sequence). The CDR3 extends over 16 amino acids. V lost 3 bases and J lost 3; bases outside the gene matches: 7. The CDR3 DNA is TGTGCCAGTAGTATGCCCCTTCGGGGGGGCTACAATGAGCAGTTCTTC. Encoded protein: CASSMPLRGGYNEQFF.

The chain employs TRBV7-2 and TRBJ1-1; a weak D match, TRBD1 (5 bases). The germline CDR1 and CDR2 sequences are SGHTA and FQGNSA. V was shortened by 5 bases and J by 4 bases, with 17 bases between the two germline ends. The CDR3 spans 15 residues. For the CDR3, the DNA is TGTGCCAGCAGCCGAGGGGACCTCTATTCCACTGAAGCTTTCTTT. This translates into CASSRGDLYSTEAFF.

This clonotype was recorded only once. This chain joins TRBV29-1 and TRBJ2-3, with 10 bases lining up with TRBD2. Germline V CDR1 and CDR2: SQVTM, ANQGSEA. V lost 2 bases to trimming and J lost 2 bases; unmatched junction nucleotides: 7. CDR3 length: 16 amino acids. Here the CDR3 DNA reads TGCAGCGTTGAAAGGCGGCTAGCGGGGGACACAGATACGCAGTATTTT. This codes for CSVERRLAGDTDTQYF.

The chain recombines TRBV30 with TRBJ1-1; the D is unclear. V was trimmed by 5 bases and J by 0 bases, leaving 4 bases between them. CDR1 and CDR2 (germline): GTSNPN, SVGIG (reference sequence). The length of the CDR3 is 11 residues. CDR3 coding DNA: TGTGCCTGGGGCCTGAACACTGAAGCTTTCTTT. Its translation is CAWGLNTEAFF.

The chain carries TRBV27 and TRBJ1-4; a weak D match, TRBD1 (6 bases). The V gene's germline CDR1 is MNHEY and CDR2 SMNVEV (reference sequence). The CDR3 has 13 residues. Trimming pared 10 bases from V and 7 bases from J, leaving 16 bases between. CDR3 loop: CAIRGGPGEKLFF. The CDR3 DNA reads TGTGCCATCAGAGGGGGGCCTGGTGAAAAACTGTTTTTT.

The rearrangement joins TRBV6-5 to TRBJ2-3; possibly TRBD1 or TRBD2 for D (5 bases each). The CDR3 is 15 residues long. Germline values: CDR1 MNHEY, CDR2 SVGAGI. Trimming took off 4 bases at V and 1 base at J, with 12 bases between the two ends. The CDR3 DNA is TGTGCCAGCAGTTTCGGGGCACCCCGCACAGATACGCAGTATTTT. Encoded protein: CASSFGAPRTDTQYF.

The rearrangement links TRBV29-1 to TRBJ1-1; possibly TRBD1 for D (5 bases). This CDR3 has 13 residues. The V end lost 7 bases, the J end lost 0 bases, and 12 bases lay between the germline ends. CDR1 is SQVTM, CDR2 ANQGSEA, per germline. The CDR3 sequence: CSASGTVNTEAFF. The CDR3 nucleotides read TGCAGCGCATCCGGGACGGTGAACACTGAAGCTTTCTTT.